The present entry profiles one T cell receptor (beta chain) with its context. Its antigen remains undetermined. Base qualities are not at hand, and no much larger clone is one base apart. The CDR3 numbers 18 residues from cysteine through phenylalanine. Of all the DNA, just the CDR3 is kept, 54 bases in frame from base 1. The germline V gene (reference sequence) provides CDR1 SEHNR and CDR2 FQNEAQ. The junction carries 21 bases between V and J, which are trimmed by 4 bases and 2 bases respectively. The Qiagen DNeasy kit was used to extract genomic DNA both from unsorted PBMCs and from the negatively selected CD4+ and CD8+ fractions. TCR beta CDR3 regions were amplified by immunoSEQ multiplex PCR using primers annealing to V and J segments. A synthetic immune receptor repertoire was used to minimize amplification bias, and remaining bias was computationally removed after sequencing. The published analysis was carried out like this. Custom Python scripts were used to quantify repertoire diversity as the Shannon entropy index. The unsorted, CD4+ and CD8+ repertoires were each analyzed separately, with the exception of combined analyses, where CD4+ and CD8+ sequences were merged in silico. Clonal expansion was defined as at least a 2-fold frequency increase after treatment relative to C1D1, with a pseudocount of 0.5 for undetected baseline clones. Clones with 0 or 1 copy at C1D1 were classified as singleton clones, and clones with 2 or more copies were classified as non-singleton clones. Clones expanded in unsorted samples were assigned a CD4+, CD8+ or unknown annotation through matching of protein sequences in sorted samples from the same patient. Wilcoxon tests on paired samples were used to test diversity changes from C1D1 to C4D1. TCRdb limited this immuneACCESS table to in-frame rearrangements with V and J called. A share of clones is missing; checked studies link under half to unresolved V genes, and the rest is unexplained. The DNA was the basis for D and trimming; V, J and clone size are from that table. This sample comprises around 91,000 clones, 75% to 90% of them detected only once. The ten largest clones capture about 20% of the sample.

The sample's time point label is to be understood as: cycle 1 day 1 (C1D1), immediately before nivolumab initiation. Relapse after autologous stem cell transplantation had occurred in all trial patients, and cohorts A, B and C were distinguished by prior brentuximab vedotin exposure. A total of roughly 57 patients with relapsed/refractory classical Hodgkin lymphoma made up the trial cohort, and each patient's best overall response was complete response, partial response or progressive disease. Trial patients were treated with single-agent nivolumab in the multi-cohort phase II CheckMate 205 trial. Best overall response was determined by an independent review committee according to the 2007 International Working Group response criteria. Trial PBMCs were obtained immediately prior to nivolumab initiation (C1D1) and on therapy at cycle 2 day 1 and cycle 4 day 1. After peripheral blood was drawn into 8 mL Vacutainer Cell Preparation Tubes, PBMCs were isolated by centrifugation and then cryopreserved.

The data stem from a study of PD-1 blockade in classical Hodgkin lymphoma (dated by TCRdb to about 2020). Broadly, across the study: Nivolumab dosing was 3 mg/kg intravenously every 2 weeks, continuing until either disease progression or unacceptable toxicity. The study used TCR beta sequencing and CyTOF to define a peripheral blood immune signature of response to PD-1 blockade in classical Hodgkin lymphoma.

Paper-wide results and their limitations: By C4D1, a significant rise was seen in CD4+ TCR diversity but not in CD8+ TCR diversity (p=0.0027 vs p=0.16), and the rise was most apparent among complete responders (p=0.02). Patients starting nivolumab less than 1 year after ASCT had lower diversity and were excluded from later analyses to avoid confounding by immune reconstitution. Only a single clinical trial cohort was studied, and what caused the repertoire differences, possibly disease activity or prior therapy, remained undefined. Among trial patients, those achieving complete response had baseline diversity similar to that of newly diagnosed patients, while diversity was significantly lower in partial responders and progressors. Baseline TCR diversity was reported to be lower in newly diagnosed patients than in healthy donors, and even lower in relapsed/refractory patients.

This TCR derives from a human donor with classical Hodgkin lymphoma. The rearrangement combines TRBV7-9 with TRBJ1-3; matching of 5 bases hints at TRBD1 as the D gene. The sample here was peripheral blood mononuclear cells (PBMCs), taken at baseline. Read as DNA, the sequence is TGTGCCAGCAGCTCCATTGGGCGGGGCCTAAGGGCTGGAAACACCATATATTTT. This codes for CASSSIGRGLRAGNTIYF. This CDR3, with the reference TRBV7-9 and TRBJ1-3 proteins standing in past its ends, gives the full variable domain DTGVSQNPRHKITKRGQNVTFRCDPISEHNRLYWYRQTLGQGPEFLTYFQNEAQLEKSRLLSDRFSAERPKGSFSTLEIQRTEQGDSAMYLCASSSIGRGLRAGNTIYFGEGSWLTVV.